A selection of T cell receptor beta chains follows, all from one sample in a study of regulatory T cells in long-lasting Graves disease. TCRdb reprocessed the multiplex PCR reads with MiXCR, giving one entry per CDR3 protein. Seen here are 500,000 to 700,000 distinct CDR3 sequences, around 30% observed once, and the top ten hold 42%. Sequences were derived from peripheral blood mononuclear cells (PBMCs), sampled when the disease was refractory, from a patient treated with antithyroid drugs. These receptors all stem from a female donor with Graves disease. The CDR3 runs from the conserved cysteine through the conserved F or W. The order of the fields is V gene, J gene, clone size, CDR3 protein. Some rows mark clone size as missing; the rest say once, few, many or name a class of expanded clone.

V: TRBV2
J: TRBJ2-7
size: many
CDR3: CASSGNRGADEQYF

V: TRBV5-1
J: TRBJ2-7
size: few
CDR3: CASTVGGNYEQYF

V: TRBV19
J: TRBJ1-5
size: .
CDR3: CASSFPANGGSPNQPQHF

V: TRBV12-3/TRBV12-4
J: TRBJ1-2
size: .
CDR3: CASRPHASNYGYTF

V: TRBV6-1
J: TRBJ1-1
size: .
CDR3: CAIKDRKSTEAFF

V: TRBV28
J: TRBJ1-2
size: many
CDR3: CASSRNRPPNYGYTF

V: TRBV12-3/TRBV12-4
J: TRBJ1-5
size: many
CDR3: CASSRGQPQHF

V: TRBV13
J: TRBJ2-7
size: many
CDR3: CASSSSPIRGEQYF

V: TRBV7-9
J: TRBJ2-7
size: few
CDR3: CASSINSKYEQYF

V: TRBV6-1
J: TRBJ1-2
size: .
CDR3: CASSVGTGGDYGYTF

V: TRBV5-1
J: TRBJ1-5
size: .
CDR3: CASSPYGEGQPQHF

V: TRBV12-3/TRBV12-4
J: TRBJ1-5
size: few
CDR3: CASSGSLGPQHF

V: TRBV20-1
J: TRBJ1-2
size: .
CDR3: CSARLPDRAYGYTF

V: TRBV28
J: TRBJ1-6
size: .
CDR3: CASSLTGMGSPLHF

V: TRBV18
J: TRBJ2-7
size: .
CDR3: CASSPPSSEQYF

V: TRBV3-1
J: TRBJ2-4
size: few
CDR3: CASSFGTSGNIQYF

V: TRBV3-1
J: TRBJ1-3
size: .
CDR3: CASSQDPPVLLSGNTIYF

V: TRBV28
J: TRBJ2-7
size: many
CDR3: CASIHVVRSSYEQYF

V: TRBV6-1
J: TRBJ1-3
size: few
CDR3: CASSEVRRFSGNTIYF

V: TRBV7-6
J: TRBJ1-1
size: few
CDR3: CASSLAGGATEAFF

V: TRBV6-1
J: TRBJ2-6
size: few
CDR3: CASSEVRTGLLPGANVLTF

V: TRBV28
J: TRBJ2-1
size: .
CDR3: CASSLNSGLAGYNEQFF

V: TRBV7-9
J: TRBJ2-2
size: few
CDR3: CASSQLGGSNTGELFF

V: TRBV6-1
J: TRBJ1-5
size: many
CDR3: CASSDGTTHQPQHF

V: TRBV9
J: TRBJ1-2
size: .
CDR3: CASSVAAGFGYTF

V: TRBV7-3
J: TRBJ1-2
size: .
CDR3: CASSLRSRGLDGYTF

V: TRBV5-8
J: TRBJ2-1
size: .
CDR3: CASSLATGIYNEQFF

V: TRBV7-9
J: TRBJ1-2
size: .
CDR3: CASSQGFRGYTF

V: TRBV12-3/TRBV12-4
J: TRBJ1-1
size: .
CDR3: CASARTWNTEAFF

V: TRBV10-3
J: TRBJ1-4
size: few
CDR3: CAISRDRGKNEKLFF

V: TRBV20-1
J: TRBJ1-2
size: .
CDR3: CSARDLGNYGYTF

V: TRBV28
J: TRBJ1-6
size: few
CDR3: CASIGAANSPLHF

V: TRBV5-1
J: TRBJ2-7
size: .
CDR3: CASSGTGTGSSYEQYF

V: TRBV27
J: TRBJ2-7
size: .
CDR3: CASGSSPHEQYF

V: TRBV10-3
J: TRBJ1-5
size: .
CDR3: CAIFPWSF

V: TRBV2
J: TRBJ1-2
size: many
CDR3: CASSEFVQSHGYTF

V: TRBV19
J: TRBJ1-2
size: .
CDR3: CASSPGGYSVYGYTF

V: TRBV10-2
J: TRBJ2-7
size: few
CDR3: CASSGSGRVHEQYF

V: TRBV6-1
J: TRBJ1-3
size: .
CDR3: CASSRGTLSSGNTIYF

V: TRBV30
J: TRBJ1-5
size: few
CDR3: CAAKGDNQPQHF

V: TRBV28
J: TRBJ1-1
size: many
CDR3: CASSSGRRGMNTEAFF